The sequence of this T cell receptor (beta chain) was determined in a study of blood T cell repertoires in COVID-19. Sequenced by immunoSEQ multiplex PCR; TCRdb stores in-frame clones only, minus some. The repertoire holds around 380,000 clones, with 70% to 85% as singletons. Germline V CDR1 and CDR2: SGHKS, YYEKEE (reference sequence). The V end was cut by 3 bases, the J end by 0 bases, with 15 bases between. The CDR3 is made up of 17 amino acids. The origin of this receptor is a human donor with acute or convalescent COVID-19. The donor label of this sample is uncertain. This chain uses TRBV5-5 with TRBJ1-4, with D tentatively TRBD1 (5 bases). What was sequenced was peripheral blood. In DNA form, the CDR3 reads TGTGCCAGCAGCTACCATTCCACGGGGGCAACTAATGAAAAACTGTTTTTT. Translation: CASSYHSTGATNEKLFF.